This TCR beta chain stems from a study of memory CD4+ T cells and cytomegalovirus serostatus. The sort gate was single viable CD3+CD4+CD8-CD45RO+ cells for memory CD4+ T cells. This CDR3 spans 14 amino acids. Germline CDR1 is SQVTM and CDR2 is ANQGSEA. Deletions cut 3 bases from V and 7 bases from J, with 18 bases between. This clone occurred a few times. The assay was immunoSEQ multiplex PCR, and TCRdb's table has in-frame clones only and misses some. This sample has 40,000 or so clones, with about 80% found just once. The clonotype originates from an adult in good health and CMV-seronegative. This chain connects TRBV29-1 to TRBJ1-1; D gene uncertain. Sequencing used memory CD4+ T cells from blood. CDR3 sequence: CSVDQLGSSYEAFF. DNA of the CDR3: TGCAGCGTTGATCAATTGGGCAGTTCGTATGAAGCTTTCTTT.